This T cell receptor beta chain was obtained from a study of shared clonotypes between healthy human individuals. The V and J ends lost 3 bases and 6 bases respectively, with 11 bases between them. Germline V gives CDR1 GTSNPN, CDR2 SVGIG (reference sequence). CDR3 size: 12 residues. The authors split each subset's genomic DNA evenly across several immunoSEQ plates. Unsorted PBMC contributed approximately 300 ng DNA, roughly 30,000 T cell genomes, to each replicate PCR. The data were produced by immunoSEQ multiplex PCR, yet TCRdb's version contains in-frame clones alone and is incomplete. This sample yields 530,000 or so clones, of which 75% to 80% are seen a single time; 12% belongs to the top ten.

The source material was PBMCs. The receptor was isolated from a woman aged 35 to 49 in good health. Some clones in this sample may be carry-over from other donors' samples. The chain joins TRBV30 to TRBJ1-1, with a possible D match to TRBD1 (5 bases). CDR3 coding DNA: TGTGCCTGGAGGGGACCCGGGGCTGAAGCTTTCTTT. It translates to CAWRGPGAEAFF. Combining the CDR3 with reference TRBV30 and TRBJ1-1 gives the whole variable domain SQTIHQWPATLVQPVGSPLSLECTVEGTSNPNLYWYRQAAGRGLQLLFYSVGIGQISSEVPQNLSASRPQDRQFILSSKKLLLSDSGFYLCAWRGPGAEAFFGQGTRLTVV.